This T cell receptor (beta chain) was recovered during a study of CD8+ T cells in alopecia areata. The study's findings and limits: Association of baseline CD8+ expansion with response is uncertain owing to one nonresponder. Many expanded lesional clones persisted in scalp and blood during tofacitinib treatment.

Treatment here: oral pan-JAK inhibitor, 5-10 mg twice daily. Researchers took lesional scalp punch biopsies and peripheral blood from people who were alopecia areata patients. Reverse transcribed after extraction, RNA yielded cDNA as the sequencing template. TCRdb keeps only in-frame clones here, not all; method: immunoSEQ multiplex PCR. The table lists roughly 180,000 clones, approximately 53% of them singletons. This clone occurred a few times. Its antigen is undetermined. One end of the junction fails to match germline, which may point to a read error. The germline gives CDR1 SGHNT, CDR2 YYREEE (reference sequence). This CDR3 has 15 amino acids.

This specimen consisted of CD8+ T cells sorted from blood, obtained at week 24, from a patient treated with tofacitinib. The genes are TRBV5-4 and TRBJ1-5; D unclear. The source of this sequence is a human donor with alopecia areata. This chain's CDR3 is CASSQDRGSNQPQHF. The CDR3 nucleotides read TGCGCCAGCAGCCAAGATCGGGGTAGCAATCAGCCCCAGCATTTT.